The 29 T cell receptor beta chains in this list originate from one sample, sequenced in a study of PD-1 blockade in classical Hodgkin lymphoma. Clones were read by immunoSEQ multiplex PCR, and TCRdb kept only the in-frame ones, dropping some. The table lists about 97,000 clones, 75% to 90% of them singletons, with 10% to 15% in the top ten. Each and every patient relapsed after autologous stem cell transplantation, and patients got differing brentuximab vedotin exposure. Sample: peripheral blood mononuclear cells (PBMCs), taken at baseline. These receptors originate from a human donor with classical Hodgkin lymphoma.

The V call is TRBV13, the J call TRBJ2-1; 8 bases line up with TRBD2. This CDR3 is 20 amino acids long. Germline assignment: CDR1 PRHDT and CDR2 FYEKMQ (reference sequence). V gave up 1 base and J gave up 4 bases; unmatched junction bases: 18. The CDR3 DNA reads as TGTGCCAGCAGCTTAGTTTTAGCGGGGCCCGCATGGCCCCTATACAATGAGCAGTTCTTC. Its protein product is CASSLVLAGPAWPLYNEQFF.

The chain is built from TRBV7-9 and TRBJ1-5; 9 bases are a match to TRBD1. The CDR3 loop spans 15 amino acids. Germline assignment: CDR1 SEHNR and CDR2 FQNEAQ (reference sequence). The V segment lost 1 base and the J segment 6 bases; nucleotides outside the gene matches: 4. The CDR3 nucleotides read TGTGCCAGCAGCTTAGGGGGACAGGGCTCTCAGCCCCAGCATTTT. Translating it yields CASSLGGQGSQPQHF.

This chain links TRBV6-5 with TRBJ2-3; D might be TRBD2 (5 bases). Germline V CDR1 and CDR2: MNHEY, SVGAGI. This CDR3 spans 15 amino acids. V lost 6 bases and J 0 bases, leaving 13 bases between the germline ends. CDR3 sequence reads: CASSQRSTSTDTQYF. Written as DNA, the CDR3 is TGTGCCAGCAGCCAGCGGTCAACTAGCACAGATACGCAGTATTTT.

J is TRBJ2-1 and V is TRBV7-2; 10 bases line up with TRBD2. Unmatched junction bases numbered 7, after V lost 7 bases and J lost 7 bases. Germline CDR1 is SGHTA and CDR2 is FQGNSA. The CDR3 loop spans 14 amino acids. The CDR3 reads CASKRASGSNEQFF. CDR3 nucleotide sequence: TGTGCCAGCAAGAGGGCTAGCGGGAGTAATGAGCAGTTCTTC.

The chain is built from TRBV5-6 and TRBJ1-3; TRBD1 aligns across 8 bases. The germline gives CDR1 SGHDT, CDR2 YYEEEE. The CDR3 has 15 amino acids. Trimming cost V 1 base and J 4 bases; bases outside gene matches: 4. CDR3 bases: TGTGCCAGCAGCTTGCAGGGGGCCGGCGGAAACACCATATATTTT. Translated, it gives CASSLQGAGGNTIYF. Supplemented by reference TRBV5-6 and TRBJ1-3, the full variable domain reads DAGVTQSPTHLIKTRGQQVTLRCSPKSGHDTVSWYQQALGQGPQFIFQYYEEEERQRGNFPDRFSGHQFPNYSSELNVNALLLGDSALYLCASSLQGAGGNTIYFGEGSWLTVV.

V is TRBV7-2 and J is TRBJ2-2, with D maybe TRBD1 (5 bases). The CDR3 length is 15 residues. V was trimmed by 1 base and J by 2 bases, leaving 8 bases between them. Germline-derived CDR1 and CDR2 are SGHTA and FQGNSA. The CDR3 is CASSLDRSNTGELFF. As DNA, the CDR3 is TGTGCCAGCAGCTTAGACAGGAGTAACACCGGGGAGCTGTTTTTT.

The V gene is TRBV19, the J gene TRBJ1-5; TRBD1 matches 7 bases. The CDR3 extends over 15 amino acids. Germline-derived CDR1 and CDR2 are LNHDA and SQIVND (reference sequence). Trimming removed 1 base from V and 2 bases from J; junction bases left unmatched: 2. The CDR3 reads CASSIVTGGNQPQHF. The CDR3 DNA is TGTGCCAGTAGTATAGTTACAGGGGGCAATCAGCCCCAGCATTTT.

The chain uses TRBV30 and TRBJ1-6; tentative D call: TRBD1 (6 bases). CDR1 is GTSNPN, CDR2 SVGIG, per germline (reference sequence). This CDR3 spans 17 amino acids. Deletions cut 3 bases from V and 0 bases from J, with 15 bases between. The CDR3, as DNA: TGTGCCTGGAGGGGCCCCCGGGACAACTCCTATAATTCACCCCTCCACTTT. Protein sequence: CAWRGPRDNSYNSPLHF.

The chain couples TRBV6-6 to TRBJ1-2; possible D gene TRBD1, 5 bases. V lost 6 bases to trimming and J lost 7 bases, with 12 bases between them. Per germline, CDR1 MNHNY and CDR2 SVGAGI (reference sequence). There are 12 residues in the CDR3. The chain's CDR3 is CASRGQGPGYTF. The CDR3 region has the DNA TGTGCCAGCAGGGGCCAGGGCCCTGGCTACACCTTC.

The chain has TRBV28 and TRBJ1-1; D might be TRBD1 (5 bases). V dropped 7 bases and J dropped 1 base, with 16 bases sitting between them. This CDR3 has 15 amino acids. Germline V gene sequence: CDR1 MDHEN, CDR2 SYDVKM. The chain's CDR3 is CASKDGGDGNTEAFF. As DNA, the CDR3 is TGTGCCAGCAAGGATGGGGGAGATGGGAACACTGAAGCTTTCTTT.

The table lists this clone with a few counts. The J gene is TRBJ2-1, the V gene TRBV28; 11 bases match TRBD2. V was clipped by 3 bases and J by 3 bases; unmatched bases: 13. The CDR3 covers 19 residues. In germline, CDR1 is MDHEN, CDR2 SYDVKM. The chain's CDR3 is CASSFGEGLAVWDYNEQFF. The CDR3, as DNA: TGTGCCAGCAGTTTCGGGGAGGGACTAGCGGTTTGGGACTACAATGAGCAGTTCTTC.

The chain combines TRBV15 with TRBJ2-7; D is uncertain. Germline lookup yields CDR1 LNHNV and CDR2 YYDKDF (reference sequence). V lost 0 bases and J lost 0, with 6 bases in between. CDR3 length equals 14 residues. Here the CDR3 DNA reads TGTGCCACCAGCAGAGAACCAGGCTCCTACGAGCAGTACTTC. Translated: CATSREPGSYEQYF.

Note on this clone: Its ends do not fully match the called genes, so a read error is possible. V is TRBV28 and J is TRBJ1-5; D may be TRBD1 (5 bases). Germline CDR1 reads MDHEN; CDR2 reads SYDVKM. The CDR3 is 14 amino acids. The CDR3, as DNA: TGTGCCAGCAGTTGGGCCAACGGGGGTCAGGCCCAGCATTTT. Translating it yields CASSWANGGQAQHF.

As regards this clone: A junction end diverges from the germline sequence, so it may reflect a read error. The genes are TRBV7-3 and TRBJ2-2; TRBD2 is a possible D gene (5 bases). There are 13 residues in the CDR3. CDR1 is SGHTA, CDR2 FQGTGA, per germline. CDR3 DNA sequence: TGTACCAGCAGCTTCGGAGGCACCGGGGAGCTGTTTTTT. This sequence encodes CTSSFGGTGELFF.

The chain joins TRBV19 to TRBJ2-3; D uncertain. Deletions cut 4 bases from V and 2 bases from J, with 16 bases between. The CDR3 sequence is 16 residues long. Per germline, CDR1 LNHDA and CDR2 SQIVND (reference sequence). This CDR3 is CASSSAGPRFTDTQYF. The CDR3 nucleotides are TGTGCCAGTAGTAGCGCAGGACCGCGTTTCACAGATACGCAGTATTTT.

The chain carries TRBV18 and TRBJ2-2; D gene unclear. This CDR3 is built from 12 residues. Germline V gives CDR1 KGHSH, CDR2 LQKENI. The V end was cut by 3 bases, the J end by 7 bases, with 6 bases between. The CDR3 loop reads CASSPLIGELFF. As DNA, the CDR3 is TGTGCCAGCTCACCCCTAATCGGGGAGCTGTTTTTT. The whole variable domain, filled in from reference TRBV18 and TRBJ2-2, reads NAGVMQNPRHLVRRRGQEARLRCSPMKGHSHVYWYRQLPEEGLKFMVYLQKENIIDESGMPKERFSAEFPKEGPSILRIQQVVRGDSAAYFCASSPLIGELFFGEGSRLTVL.

Here the CDR3 DNA reads TGTGCCATCAGTGACGGTCAGGGTAATGGCTACACCTTC. Translated, it gives CAISDGQGNGYTF. The chain couples TRBV10-3 to TRBJ1-2; D might be TRBD1 (5 bases). Trimming cost V 3 bases and J 6 bases, with 11 bases left between them. The CDR3 covers 13 residues. Germline CDR1 is ENHRY and CDR2 is SYGVKD.

V is TRBV5-1 and J is TRBJ1-4; TRBD1 is a possible D gene (5 bases). Germline lookup yields CDR1 SGHRS and CDR2 YFSETQ. The CDR3 sequence is 14 residues long. V was cut by 4 bases and J by 5 bases, with 12 bases left in between. The CDR3 nucleotides read TGCGCCAGCAGCCTGGGGCTTTGGAATGAAAAACTGTTTTTT. It specifies CASSLGLWNEKLFF.

This sequence joins TRBV19 and TRBJ2-7, with 8 positions matching TRBD2. Germline V lookup: CDR1 LNHDA, CDR2 SQIVND (reference sequence). The CDR3 runs to 17 residues. With 4 bases clipped from V and 4 bases from J, the junction kept 15 bases outside the gene matches. The DNA for the CDR3 is TGTGCCAGTAGTAGTTCCCGACCCAGCGGGAGAGGATACGAGCAGTACTTC. Encoded protein: CASSSSRPSGRGYEQYF.

A remark on this clone: With only one base between it and a far larger clone, this is likely a read error. The V and J genes are TRBV4-2 and TRBJ1-3, with a tentative D call TRBD1 (6 bases). CDR3 length: 13 amino acids. Germline loops: CDR1 LGHNA, CDR2 YNFKEQ. V dropped 7 bases and J dropped 6 bases, with 13 bases sitting between them. The CDR3 is CASKGGVANTIYF. The CDR3 nucleotides are TGTGCCAGCAAGGGGGGGGTTGCAAACACCATATATTTT.

The rearrangement uses TRBV4-1 and TRBJ2-2; maybe TRBD2 (6 bases). Germline V gene data show CDR1 as MGHRA and CDR2 as YSYEKL. V lost 2 bases and J lost 4, with 8 bases in between. The CDR3 loop spans 14 amino acids. In nucleotides, the CDR3 is TGCGCCAGCAGCCAACTAGCGCCCACCGGGGAGCTGTTTTTT. Encoded protein: CASSQLAPTGELFF.

The count of this clone is one. V and J are TRBV28 and TRBJ1-2, with TRBD1 matching 10 bases. The CDR3 totals 14 residues. CDR1 MDHEN and CDR2 SYDVKM come from the germline V gene. The ends lost 7 bases at V and 7 bases at J; junction bases unmatched: 9. The CDR3 nucleotides read TGTGCCAGCATACCGGGACAGGGGCCCGGTGGCTACACCTTC. Translating it yields CASIPGQGPGGYTF.

The gene calls are TRBV27 and TRBJ2-7; the match to TRBD1 covers 9 bases. The CDR3 runs 19 residues. The germline V gene encodes CDR1 MNHEY and CDR2 SMNVEV (reference sequence). Trimming cost V 5 bases and J 2 bases; bases outside gene matches: 19. The CDR3 DNA follows: TGTGCCAGCAGTCCCGGACAGGGGTCGATTAGCGGGCTTACCTACGAGCAGTACTTC. The encoded protein is CASSPGQGSISGLTYEQYF.

The V call is TRBV7-2, the J call TRBJ2-4, with a possible D match to TRBD2 (6 bases). Germline V gene data show CDR1 as SGHTA and CDR2 as FQGNSA. This CDR3 spans 14 amino acids. The V and J ends lost 2 bases and 7 bases respectively, with 12 bases between them. The CDR3 protein is CASSLIGSGNIQYF. The DNA of the CDR3 is TGTGCCAGCAGCTTAATCGGGAGTGGGAACATTCAGTACTTC.

The V gene is TRBV6-9, the J gene TRBJ2-1; D gene unclear. V shed 2 bases and J shed 0 bases, with 8 bases lying between them. The CDR3 length is 15 residues. The germline CDR1 and CDR2 sequences are MNHGY and SVAAGI. CDR3 nucleotides: TGTGCCAGCAGTTATGAAGCTAGCTCCTACAATGAGCAGTTCTTC. Translating gives CASSYEASSYNEQFF.

The chain recombines TRBV9 with TRBJ2-1; 13 nucleotides agree with TRBD2. V shed 4 bases, J shed 2 bases, and the junction held 6 bases outside the gene matches. The CDR3 runs to 17 residues. Germline V lookup: CDR1 SGDLS, CDR2 YYNGEE. The CDR3 DNA reads TGTGCCAGCAGCTCTCGGACTAGCGGGAGCCCCTACAATGAGCAGTTCTTC. This codes for CASSSRTSGSPYNEQFF.

This chain links TRBV30 with TRBJ2-3; 10 bases map to TRBD2. Trimming took 7 bases from V and 5 from J; bases not matched to a gene: 6. This CDR3 has 13 amino acids. Germline-derived CDR1 and CDR2 are GTSNPN and SVGIG (reference sequence). The CDR3, as DNA: TGTGCCTTCGAGCGGGAGGGTCTAGATACGCAGTATTTT. Its translation: CAFEREGLDTQYF.

The rearrangement links TRBV7-8 to TRBJ1-3; D call uncertain. Per germline, CDR1 SGHVS and CDR2 FQNEAQ. This CDR3 spans 16 amino acids. Trimming left V 5 bases short and J 5 bases short, with 19 bases between. The CDR3 DNA is TGTGCCAGCAGCCCAGAACGTGGTGGCGGCCGAAACACCATATATTTT. This encodes CASSPERGGGRNTIYF.

The V gene is TRBV10-3, the J gene TRBJ2-7, with 14 bases matching TRBD2. The V and J ends lost 7 bases and 3 bases, in that order; junction bases with no gene match: 8. Looked up from germline, CDR1 is ENHRY and CDR2 is SYGVKD. The length of the CDR3 is 16 residues. CDR3 bases: TGTGCCATCACCGGGACTAGCGGGAGCCAAAACTACGAGCAGTACTTC. This encodes CAITGTSGSQNYEQYF.